Presented here are 30 T cell receptor beta chains from one specimen sequenced in a study of T-cell reconstitution after alpha-beta-depleted transplantation in children. It was with unique molecular identifiers that the TCRbeta library was prepared. From the PCR reads, TCRdb called clonotypes with MiXCR, one entry per CDR3 protein. The data show approximately 1,000,000 distinct CDR3 sequences, less than 30% seen once. This sample comprised PBMCs, mostly from graft donor cells, obtained 360 days after TCRalphabeta/CD19-depleted stem cell transplant. Receptors originate from a boy in the first two years of life who had a stem cell transplant for SCID, so the T cells may come from the graft donor.

This clonotype occurred a few times. The chain is built from TRBV9 and TRBJ2-7; a possible D gene is TRBD2 (5 bases). The CDR3 runs 15 residues. CDR1 and CDR2 from the germline V gene are SGDLS and YYNGEE. The V end was cut by 7 bases, the J end by 2 bases, with 19 bases between. The CDR3 loop reads CASPSGGPTPYEQYF. CDR3 sequence (DNA): TGTGCCAGCCCAAGCGGCGGGCCTACCCCCTACGAGCAGTACTTC.

The chain couples TRBV6-2 or TRBV6-3 to TRBJ2-7; TRBD2 matches at 10 bases. This CDR3 spans 15 amino acids. Per germline, CDR1 MNHEY and CDR2 SVGEGT. V lost 2 bases to trimming and J lost 4 bases; unmatched junction nucleotides: 5. The DNA of the CDR3 is TGTGCCAGCAGTTACCCCGGACTAGCGGAGTACGAGCAGTACTTC. Protein product: CASSYPGLAEYEQYF.

This clonotype was detected only a few times. The chain couples TRBV7-8 to TRBJ2-3; 10 nucleotides agree with TRBD2. The ends lost 4 bases at V and 2 bases at J; junction bases unmatched: 12. The germline V gene encodes CDR1 SGHVS and CDR2 FQNEAQ. The CDR3 has 18 amino acids. CDR3 sequence reads: CASSSPQRGGGVTDTQYF. CDR3 sequence (DNA): TGTGCCAGCAGCTCTCCTCAGCGGGGGGGAGGGGTCACAGATACGCAGTATTTT.

This clonotype occurred a few times. The rearrangement joins TRBV18 to TRBJ2-3; D remains unclear. V gave up 3 bases and J gave up 3 bases, with 13 bases separating them. Germline-derived CDR1 and CDR2 are KGHSH and LQKENI. The CDR3 covers 15 residues. The CDR3 spells CASSPNGIRTDTQYF. In DNA form, the CDR3 reads TGTGCCAGCTCACCGAATGGAATCCGGACAGATACGCAGTATTTT.

The J gene is TRBJ1-2, the V gene TRBV5-6; weak D call: TRBD1 (5 bases). Germline V gene sequence: CDR1 SGHDT, CDR2 YYEEEE. Trimming removed 0 bases from V and 5 bases from J, with 14 bases in between. The CDR3 runs to 15 residues. The CDR3 region has the DNA TGTGCCAGCAGCTTGGAGGGGACGCCCAGTTATGGCTACACCTTC. The encoded protein is CASSLEGTPSYGYTF.

This clonotype was seen ten or more times. The chain is built from TRBV15 and TRBJ1-4; no clear D. Germline CDR1 LNHNV, CDR2 YYDKDF (reference sequence). CDR3 length equals 16 residues. The V gene lost 0 bases and the J gene lost 8 bases, with 16 bases spanning the gap. CDR3 in amino acids: CATSRDPRAQGEKLFF. The DNA of the CDR3 is TGTGCCACCAGCAGAGATCCACGGGCACAAGGGGAAAAACTGTTTTTT.

The rearrangement links TRBV7-2 to TRBJ2-7; 9 nucleotides agree with TRBD2. Trimming took 0 bases from V and 6 from J; bases not matched to a gene: 9. The CDR3 sequence is 16 residues long. The germline V gene encodes CDR1 SGHTA and CDR2 FQGNSA. The CDR3 nucleotides are TGTGCCAGCAGCTTAGCGGCGACTAGCGGATTAATCGAGCAGTACTTC. It encodes CASSLAATSGLIEQYF.

This chain joins TRBV5-1 and TRBJ2-7; D possibly corresponds to TRBD2 (6 bases). The CDR3 consists of 14 residues. The germline CDR1 and CDR2 sequences are SGHRS and YFSETQ. Trimming took off 0 bases at V and 4 bases at J, with 11 bases between the two ends. CDR3: CASSLAAGWYEQYF. Written as DNA, the CDR3 is TGCGCCAGCAGCTTGGCCGCGGGGTGGTACGAGCAGTACTTC.

This clonotype was observed at least ten times. The rearrangement links TRBV27 to TRBJ2-2; TRBD1 matches at 8 bases. This CDR3 spans 14 amino acids. V shed 7 bases and J 3 bases; nucleotides not matched to a gene: 4. Germline CDR1 and CDR2: MNHEY and SMNVEV (reference sequence). CDR3 sequence: CASIATGDTGELFF. CDR3 DNA: TGTGCCAGCATTGCGACAGGGGACACCGGGGAGCTGTTTTTT.

The chain recombines TRBV7-9 with TRBJ2-7; perhaps TRBD1 as D (6 bases). This CDR3 has 15 amino acids. V lost 5 bases and J 3 bases, leaving 17 bases between the germline ends. Per germline, CDR1 SEHNR and CDR2 FQNEAQ (reference sequence). CDR3 in amino acids: CASSLGVGQLYEQYF. DNA for the CDR3: TGTGCCAGCAGCCTTGGGGTGGGACAACTCTACGAGCAGTACTTC.

The V and J genes are TRBV6-6 and TRBJ2-7; no definite D call. V gave up 7 bases and J gave up 4 bases, with 11 bases separating them. The CDR3 has 12 amino acids. Germline V lookup: CDR1 MNHNY, CDR2 SVGAGI (reference sequence). CDR3 sequence: CASTFSGYEQYF. In nucleotides, the CDR3 is TGTGCCAGCACCTTTAGTGGATACGAGCAGTACTTC.

The J gene is TRBJ2-1, the V gene TRBV5-1; the D is unclear. This CDR3 has 13 residues. The V end was cut by 3 bases, the J end by 7 bases, with 11 bases between. Germline CDR1 reads SGHRS; CDR2 reads YFSETQ. This chain's CDR3 is CASSSDRWNEQFF. The CDR3 coding sequence is TGCGCCAGCAGCTCCGATAGGTGGAATGAGCAGTTCTTC. Based on the CDR3 plus reference TRBV5-1 and TRBJ2-1, the full variable domain is KAGVTQTPRYLIKTRGQQVTLSCSPISGHRSVSWYQQTPGQGLQFLFEYFSETQRNKGNFPGRFSGRQFSNSRSEMNVSTLELGDSALYLCASSSDRWNEQFFGPGTRLTVL.

This clonotype was counted once. The chain recombines TRBV3-1 with TRBJ1-5; D unclear. The germline V gene has CDR1 LGHDT and CDR2 YNNKEL (reference sequence). This CDR3 comprises 17 residues. Trimming cost V 1 base and J 0 bases, with 13 bases left between them. The CDR3 reads CASSQAGRPYSNQPQHF. Written as DNA, the CDR3 is TGTGCCAGCAGCCAAGCCGGGCGGCCGTATAGCAATCAGCCCCAGCATTTT.

In its sample, this clonotype was seen a few times. The chain links TRBV12-3 or TRBV12-4 to TRBJ2-3, with 9 bases that match TRBD2. With 6 bases clipped from V and 2 bases from J, the junction kept 9 bases outside the gene matches. CDR3 size: 16 residues. The CDR3 region is CASSHPLAGTTDTQYF. The CDR3 nucleotides are TGTGCCAGCAGCCATCCTCTAGCGGGGACCACAGATACGCAGTATTTT.

The rearrangement uses TRBV7-9 and TRBJ1-1; D unclear. The CDR3 contains 13 residues. Trimming shortened V by 6 bases and J by 1 base, and 9 bases separated the two germline ends. Germline V gene data show CDR1 as SEHNR and CDR2 as FQNEAQ (reference sequence). The CDR3 spells CASRQNWNTEAFF. CDR3 coding DNA: TGTGCCAGCAGACAAAATTGGAACACTGAAGCTTTCTTT.

The rearrangement uses TRBV5-5 and TRBJ2-5; the match to TRBD1 covers 7 bases. The J segment lost 4 bases and the V segment lost 4 bases, leaving 7 bases of the junction unmatched. Germline CDR1 and CDR2: SGHKS and YYEKEE (reference sequence). The CDR3 extends over 14 amino acids. DNA of the CDR3: TGTGCCAGCAGCCCATCGACAGGGAGAGAGACCCAGTACTTC. This gives the protein CASSPSTGRETQYF.

In this sample, this clonotype turned up a few times. The chain couples TRBV12-3 or TRBV12-4 to TRBJ1-2, with D perhaps TRBD1 (6 bases). V was trimmed by 3 bases and J by 8 bases, leaving 10 bases between them. The CDR3 is made up of 12 amino acids. The CDR3 sequence: CASSFTGKGYTF. The CDR3 nucleotides read TGTGCCAGCAGTTTTACAGGGAAGGGCTACACCTTC.

V usage is TRBV18 and J usage is TRBJ2-1, with 12 bases matching TRBD2. Germline-derived CDR1 and CDR2 are KGHSH and LQKENI. V lost 1 base to trimming and J lost 0 bases; unmatched junction nucleotides: 4. The CDR3 sequence is 18 residues long. CDR3 bases: TGTGCCAGCTCACCACAACTAGCGGGGGGTTTCTCCTACAATGAGCAGTTCTTC. Translated, it gives CASSPQLAGGFSYNEQFF. The full variable domain, completed using reference TRBV18 and TRBJ2-1, is NAGVMQNPRHLVRRRGQEARLRCSPMKGHSHVYWYRQLPEEGLKFMVYLQKENIIDESGMPKERFSAEFPKEGPSILRIQQVVRGDSAAYFCASSPQLAGGFSYNEQFFGPGTRLTVL.

This clonotype was detected only once. The chain has TRBV5-1 and TRBJ2-4, with a tentative D call TRBD2 (5 bases). CDR1 is SGHRS, CDR2 YFSETQ, per germline. CDR3 length: 13 amino acids. Between the trimmed V and J ends, which lost 4 bases and 7 bases, there was a span of 12 bases. CDR3 DNA: TGCGCCAGCAGCCGGGATTCCACGAACATTCAGTACTTC. Protein sequence: CASSRDSTNIQYF. Combining the CDR3 with reference TRBV5-1 and TRBJ2-4 gives the whole variable domain KAGVTQTPRYLIKTRGQQVTLSCSPISGHRSVSWYQQTPGQGLQFLFEYFSETQRNKGNFPGRFSGRQFSNSRSEMNVSTLELGDSALYLCASSRDSTNIQYFGAGTRLSVL.

This sequence joins TRBV11-2 and TRBJ2-2; TRBD1 is a possible D gene (5 bases). V was pared by 0 bases and J by 8 bases, with 10 bases between. The CDR3 extends over 14 amino acids. Per the germline V gene, CDR1 is SGHAT and CDR2 is FQNNGV. The CDR3 region has the DNA TGTGCCAGCAGCTTAGAGTGGGGCAGGGGGGAGCTGTTTTTT. This codes for CASSLEWGRGELFF.

This clonotype was seen a few times. The V and J genes are TRBV12-3 or TRBV12-4 and TRBJ2-1, with a weak D call TRBD1 (6 bases). Deletions cut 5 bases from V and 7 bases from J, with 12 bases between. The CDR3 has 13 residues. DNA for the CDR3: TGTGCCAGCAGTCGCCACCAGGGGAATGAGCAGTTCTTC. This sequence encodes CASSRHQGNEQFF.

The V and J genes are TRBV29-1 and TRBJ2-5, with 12 positions matching TRBD1. With V trimmed by 2 bases and J by 7 bases, 8 bases remained unmatched. Germline CDR1 reads SQVTM; CDR2 reads ANQGSEA. This CDR3 comprises 15 residues. The chain's CDR3 is CSVEWGQGALGTQYF. As DNA, the CDR3 is TGCAGCGTTGAATGGGGACAGGGGGCTCTGGGGACCCAGTACTTC.

The chain uses TRBV7-2 and TRBJ2-7; 7 bases fit TRBD2. The CDR3 is 13 residues long. The V gene's germline CDR1 is SGHTA and CDR2 FQGNSA. The ends lost 8 bases at V and 1 base at J; junction bases unmatched: 5. CDR3 bases: TGTGCCAGCCTGGCTAGCGGTTCCTACGAGCAGTACTTC. Its protein product is CASLASGSYEQYF.

This clonotype was observed a few times. The chain links TRBV20-1 to TRBJ2-1; D not resolved. V lost 5 bases and J lost 0, with 14 bases in between. This CDR3 is built from 15 residues. CDR1 and CDR2 from the germline V gene are DFQATT and SNEGSKA (reference sequence). The CDR3 DNA sequence: TGCAGTGCTCTTGACACAGCAAACTCCTACAATGAGCAGTTCTTC. Residues: CSALDTANSYNEQFF.

This rearrangement joins TRBV20-1 to TRBJ2-3; 8 nucleotides line up with TRBD1. Germline V lookup: CDR1 DFQATT, CDR2 SNEGSKA (reference sequence). J was trimmed by 5 bases and V by 3 bases; bases with no gene match: 4. This CDR3 region has 13 residues. The CDR3 bases are TGCAGTGCTAGGCGACAGGGGAAAGATACGCAGTATTTT. This translates into CSARRQGKDTQYF.

This clonotype has a handful of counts. This rearrangement joins TRBV4-1 to TRBJ2-3; D may be TRBD2 (5 bases). Germline V gene lookup returns CDR1 MGHRA and CDR2 YSYEKL. V was trimmed by 0 bases and J by 4 bases, leaving 17 bases between them. The CDR3 loop spans 17 amino acids. Here the CDR3 DNA reads TGCGCCAGCAGCCAAGATCCCGGGATCAGAGGACCAGATACGCAGTATTTT. It translates to CASSQDPGIRGPDTQYF.

The chain recombines TRBV12-3 or TRBV12-4 with TRBJ2-1; D is ambiguous. The CDR3 is 14 amino acids. V lost 3 bases and J lost 5, with 11 bases in between. This CDR3 is CASSLGRWDNEQFF. The CDR3 DNA reads TGTGCCAGCAGTTTGGGCAGGTGGGACAATGAGCAGTTCTTC.

This clonotype has just a few counts. The rearrangement links TRBV10-3 to TRBJ2-5; D possibly corresponds to TRBD1 (5 bases). From germline, CDR1 is ENHRY and CDR2 SYGVKD. The ends were cut back, 0 bases at V and 7 bases at J, with 15 bases in the middle. CDR3 size: 15 residues. The CDR3 reads CAISESISVGVTQYF. CDR3 coding DNA: TGTGCCATCAGTGAGTCGATATCGGTAGGGGTGACCCAGTACTTC.

This clonotype was counted between two and nine times. The chain links TRBV15 to TRBJ2-5, with 7 bases that match TRBD2. The CDR3 runs 15 residues. Germline CDR1 reads LNHNV; CDR2 reads YYDKDF (reference sequence). V lost 0 bases and J lost 4; bases outside the gene matches: 5. The CDR3 region is CATSRDYQRGETQYF. CDR3 nucleotide sequence: TGTGCCACCAGCAGAGATTACCAGCGGGGAGAGACCCAGTACTTC. Using reference TRBV15 and TRBJ2-5 for the parts outside the CDR3, the full variable domain is DAMVIQNPRYQVTQFGKPVTLSCSQTLNHNVMYWYQQKSSQAPKLLFHYYDKDFNNEADTPDNFQSRRPNTSFCFLDIRSPGLGDTAMYLCATSRDYQRGETQYFGPGTRLLVL.

Here the CDR3 reads CASVMDRAGVYTDTQYF. DNA of the CDR3: TGTGCTAGTGTCATGGACAGAGCGGGGGTTTACACAGATACGCAGTATTTT. The chain recombines TRBV12-5 with TRBJ2-3; 8 bases agree with TRBD2. The V gene's germline CDR1 is LGHNT and CDR2 FRNRAP. V lost 7 bases, J lost 2 bases, and 14 bases stayed unmatched. The CDR3 contains 17 residues.